The source of this T cell receptor beta chain is a study of cytomegalovirus exposure and HLA in healthy donors. Turning to the study itself: The same platform as the roughly 670 first-cohort repertoires was used for the 130 or so validation repertoires, a later analysis reported.

Note on this clone: As yet, its antigen is unknown.

The method was immunoSEQ multiplex PCR; TCRdb's version includes in-frame clones alone and lacks a portion of them. In the table there are about 190,000 clones, about 82% of which are singletons. The V gene end was trimmed by 0 bases and the J gene end by 3 bases; junction bases not matched to a gene: 3. Per germline, CDR1 SGHNT and CDR2 YYREEE (reference sequence). This CDR3 spans 14 amino acids. Donors came from a validation cohort of over a hundred subjects, distinct from the first 666-subject cohort. Findings and limits, study-wide: Reported results showed that the classifier diagnosed cytomegalovirus status with high specificity and sensitivity. First-cohort TCR clusters were later found to tend to co-occur in the approximately 110 validation repertoires.

V gene TRBV5-4 combines with J gene TRBJ2-7; TRBD1 aligns across 7 bases. The TCR sequence derives from a woman under 30 in good health and CMV-seronegative. The sequencing sample was made of PBMCs. The CDR3 nucleotides read TGTGCCAGCAGCTTGGCGGGACAGTACTACGAGCAGTACTTC. It translates to CASSLAGQYYEQYF.